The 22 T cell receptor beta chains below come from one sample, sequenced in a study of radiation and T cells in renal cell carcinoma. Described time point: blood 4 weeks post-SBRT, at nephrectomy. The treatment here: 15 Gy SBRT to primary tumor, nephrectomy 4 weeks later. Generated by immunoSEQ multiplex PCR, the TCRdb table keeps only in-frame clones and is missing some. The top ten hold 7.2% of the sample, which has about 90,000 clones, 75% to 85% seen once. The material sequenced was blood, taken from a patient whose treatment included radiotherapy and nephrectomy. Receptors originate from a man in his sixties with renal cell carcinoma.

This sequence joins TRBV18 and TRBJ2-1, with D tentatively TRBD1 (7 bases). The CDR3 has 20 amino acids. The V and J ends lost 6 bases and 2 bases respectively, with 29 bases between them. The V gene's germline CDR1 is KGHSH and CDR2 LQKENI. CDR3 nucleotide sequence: TGTGCCAGCTCCCCCCCACACGGGGCGGGGACAGTACCTACCTACAATGAGCAGTTCTTC. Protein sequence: CASSPPHGAGTVPTYNEQFF.

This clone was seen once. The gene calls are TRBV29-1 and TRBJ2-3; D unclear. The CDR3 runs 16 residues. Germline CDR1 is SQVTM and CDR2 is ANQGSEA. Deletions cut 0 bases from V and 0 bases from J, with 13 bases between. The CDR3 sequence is CSVEELYIGSTDTQYF. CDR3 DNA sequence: TGCAGCGTTGAAGAATTGTACATCGGTAGCACAGATACGCAGTATTTT.

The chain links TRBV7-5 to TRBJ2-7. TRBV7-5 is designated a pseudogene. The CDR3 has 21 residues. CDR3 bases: TGTGCCAGAAGCTTAGTGCCCGGGACGCCGCACTCCGTGGACGACCTCTACGAGCAGTACTTC. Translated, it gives CARSLVPGTPHSVDDLYEQYF.

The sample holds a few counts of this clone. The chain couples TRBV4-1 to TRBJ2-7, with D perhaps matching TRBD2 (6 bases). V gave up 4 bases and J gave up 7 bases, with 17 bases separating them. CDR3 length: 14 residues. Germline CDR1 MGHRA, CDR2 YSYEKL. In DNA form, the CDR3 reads TGCGCCAGCAGCCGAGGACAAGCTGGGGGGGAGCAGTACTTC. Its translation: CASSRGQAGGEQYF.

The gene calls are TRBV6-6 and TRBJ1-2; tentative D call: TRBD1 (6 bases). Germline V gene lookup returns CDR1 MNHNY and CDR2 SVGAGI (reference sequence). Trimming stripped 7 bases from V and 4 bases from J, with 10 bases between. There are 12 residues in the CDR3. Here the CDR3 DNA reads TGTGCCAGCAAGGACAGCAGCTATGGCTACACCTTC. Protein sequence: CASKDSSYGYTF.

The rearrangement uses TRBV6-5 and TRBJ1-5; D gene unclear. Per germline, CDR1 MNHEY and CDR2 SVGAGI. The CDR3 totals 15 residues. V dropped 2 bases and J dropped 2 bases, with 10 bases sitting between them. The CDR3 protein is CASSYTRPGNQPQHF. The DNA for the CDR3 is TGTGCCAGCAGTTACACTCGACCGGGCAATCAGCCCCAGCATTTT.

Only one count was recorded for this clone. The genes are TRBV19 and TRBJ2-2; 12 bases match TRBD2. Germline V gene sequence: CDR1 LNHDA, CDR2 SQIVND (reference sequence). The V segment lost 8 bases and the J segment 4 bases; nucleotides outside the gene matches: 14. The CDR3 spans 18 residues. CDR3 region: CASEVFALAGGRTGELFF. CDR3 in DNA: TGTGCCAGTGAAGTGTTCGCACTAGCGGGAGGCCGCACCGGGGAGCTGTTTTTT.

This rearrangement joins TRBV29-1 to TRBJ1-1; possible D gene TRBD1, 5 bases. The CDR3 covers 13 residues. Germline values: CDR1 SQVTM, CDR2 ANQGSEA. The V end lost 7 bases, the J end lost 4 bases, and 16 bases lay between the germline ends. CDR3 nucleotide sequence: TGCAGCGCTGCGGGGGTGGGCGGCACTGAAGCTTTCTTT. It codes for CSAAGVGGTEAFF.

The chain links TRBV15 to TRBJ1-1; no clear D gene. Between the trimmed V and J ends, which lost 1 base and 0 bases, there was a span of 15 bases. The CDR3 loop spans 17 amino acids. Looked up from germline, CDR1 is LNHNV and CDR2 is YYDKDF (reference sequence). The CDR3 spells CATSRGRVNFMNTEAFF. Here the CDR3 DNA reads TGTGCCACCAGCAGAGGGAGGGTCAACTTCATGAACACTGAAGCTTTCTTT.

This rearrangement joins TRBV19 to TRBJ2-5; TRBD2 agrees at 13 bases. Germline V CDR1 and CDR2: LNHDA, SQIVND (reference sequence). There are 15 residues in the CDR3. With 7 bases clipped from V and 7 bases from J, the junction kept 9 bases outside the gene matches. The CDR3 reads CASTPLAGGGGTQYF. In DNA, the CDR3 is TGTGCCAGTACCCCACTAGCGGGAGGGGGTGGGACCCAGTACTTC.

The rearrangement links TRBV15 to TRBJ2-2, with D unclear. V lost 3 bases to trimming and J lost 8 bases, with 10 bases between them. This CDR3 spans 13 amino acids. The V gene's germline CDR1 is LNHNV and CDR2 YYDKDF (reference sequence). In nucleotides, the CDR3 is TGTGCCACCAGCAGCCCCGGGTATGGGGAGCTGTTTTTT. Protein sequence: CATSSPGYGELFF.

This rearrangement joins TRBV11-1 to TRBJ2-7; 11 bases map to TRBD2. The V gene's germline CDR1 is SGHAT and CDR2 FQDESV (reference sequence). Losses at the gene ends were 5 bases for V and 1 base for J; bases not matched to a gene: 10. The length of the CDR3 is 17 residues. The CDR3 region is CASSPPGLAGGSYEQYF. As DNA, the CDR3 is TGTGCCAGCAGCCCCCCTGGGCTAGCGGGAGGATCCTACGAGCAGTACTTC.

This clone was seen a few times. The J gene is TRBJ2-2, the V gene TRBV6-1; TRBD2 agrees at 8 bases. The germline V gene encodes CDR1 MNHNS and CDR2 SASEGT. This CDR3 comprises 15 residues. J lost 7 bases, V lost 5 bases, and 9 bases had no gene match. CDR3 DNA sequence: TGTGCCAGCAGTCCAGGACTAGCTCGCCACGGGGAGCTGTTTTTT. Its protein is CASSPGLARHGELFF.

Here the CDR3 reads CASRTQGENQPQHF. The CDR3 nucleotides read TGTGCCAGCAGAACCCAGGGTGAAAATCAGCCCCAGCATTTT. This chain uses TRBV6-1 with TRBJ1-5; D may be TRBD1 (5 bases). V was trimmed by 6 bases and J by 4 bases, leaving 13 bases between them. The CDR3 covers 14 residues. Looked up from germline, CDR1 is MNHNS and CDR2 is SASEGT.

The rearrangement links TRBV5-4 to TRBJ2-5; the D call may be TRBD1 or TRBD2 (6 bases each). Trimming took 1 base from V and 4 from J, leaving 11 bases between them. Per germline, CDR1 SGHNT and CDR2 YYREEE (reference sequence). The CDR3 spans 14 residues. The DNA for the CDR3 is TGTGCCAGCAGCTTGTTTGGGGGGCCAGAGACCCAGTACTTC. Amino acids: CASSLFGGPETQYF.

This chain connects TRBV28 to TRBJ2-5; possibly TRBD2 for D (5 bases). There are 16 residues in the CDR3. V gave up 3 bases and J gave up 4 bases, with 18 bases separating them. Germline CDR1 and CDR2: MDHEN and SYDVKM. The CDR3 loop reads CASSFLVGSGRETQYF. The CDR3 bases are TGTGCCAGCAGTTTCCTCGTCGGGTCGGGAAGAGAGACCCAGTACTTC.

CDR3 protein: CASSHGEQGFGIQYF. CDR3 DNA: TGTGCCAGCAGCCACGGCGAACAGGGGTTCGGCATTCAGTACTTC. This rearrangement joins TRBV11-2 to TRBJ2-4; 7 bases line up with TRBD1. CDR1 is SGHAT, CDR2 FQNNGV, per germline. CDR3 length: 15 residues. V gave up 5 bases and J gave up 9 bases; unmatched junction bases: 13.

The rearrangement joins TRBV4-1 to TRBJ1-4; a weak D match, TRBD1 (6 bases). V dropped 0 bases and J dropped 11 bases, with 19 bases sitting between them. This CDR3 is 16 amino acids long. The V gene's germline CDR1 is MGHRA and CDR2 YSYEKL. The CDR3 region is CASSQEKLGTIDKLFF. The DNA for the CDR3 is TGCGCCAGCAGCCAAGAAAAACTCGGGACAATAGATAAACTGTTTTTT.

CDR3 DNA sequence: TGCGCCAGCACCAGGACAGGGGTTAGTCTTGAGGCCGGGGAGCTGTTTTTT. This codes for CASTRTGVSLEAGELFF. This chain joins TRBV5-1 and TRBJ2-2, with TRBD1 matching 9 bases. CDR3 length: 17 residues. Trimming took 6 bases from V and 6 from J; bases not matched to a gene: 15. Looked up from germline, CDR1 is SGHRS and CDR2 is YFSETQ.

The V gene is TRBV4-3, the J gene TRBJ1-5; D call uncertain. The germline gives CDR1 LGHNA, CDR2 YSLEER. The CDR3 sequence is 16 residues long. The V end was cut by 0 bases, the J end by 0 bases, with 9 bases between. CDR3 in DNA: TGCGCCAGCAGCCAAGAAGCTGGGATTAGCAATCAGCCCCAGCATTTT. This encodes CASSQEAGISNQPQHF.

In DNA form, the CDR3 reads TGTGCCAGCAGCCCATCCCCCTCTGGGGCCAACGTCCTGACTTTC. The encoded protein is CASSPSPSGANVLTF. The chain combines TRBV6-5 with TRBJ2-6, with D hard to call. The V gene's germline CDR1 is MNHEY and CDR2 SVGAGI. There are 15 residues in the CDR3. Trimming removed 6 bases from V and 0 bases from J, with 9 bases in between.

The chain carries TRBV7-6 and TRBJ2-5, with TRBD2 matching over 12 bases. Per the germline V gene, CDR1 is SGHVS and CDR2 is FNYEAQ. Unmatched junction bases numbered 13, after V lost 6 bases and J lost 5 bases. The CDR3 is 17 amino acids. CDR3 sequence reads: CASRYRGLAGMVETQYF. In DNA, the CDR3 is TGTGCCAGCAGATACCGAGGACTAGCGGGAATGGTGGAGACCCAGTACTTC.